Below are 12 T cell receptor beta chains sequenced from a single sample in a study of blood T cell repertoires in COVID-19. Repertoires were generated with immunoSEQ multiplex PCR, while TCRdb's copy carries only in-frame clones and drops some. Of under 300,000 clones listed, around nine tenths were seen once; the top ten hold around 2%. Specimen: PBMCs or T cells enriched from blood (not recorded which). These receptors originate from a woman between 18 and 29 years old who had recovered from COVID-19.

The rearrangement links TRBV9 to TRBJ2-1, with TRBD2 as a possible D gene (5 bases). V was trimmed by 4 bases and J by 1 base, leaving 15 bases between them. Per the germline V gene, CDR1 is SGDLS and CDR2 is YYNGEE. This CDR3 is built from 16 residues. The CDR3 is CASSYEPAASYNEQFF. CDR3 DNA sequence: TGTGCCAGCAGCTACGAGCCAGCGGCATCCTACAATGAGCAGTTCTTC.

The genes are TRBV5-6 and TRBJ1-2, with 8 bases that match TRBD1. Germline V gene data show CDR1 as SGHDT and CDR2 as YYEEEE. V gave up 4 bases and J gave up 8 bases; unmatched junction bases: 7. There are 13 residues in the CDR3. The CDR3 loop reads CASSLGTGLGYTF. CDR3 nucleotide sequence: TGTGCCAGCAGCCTCGGGACAGGCCTAGGCTACACCTTC.

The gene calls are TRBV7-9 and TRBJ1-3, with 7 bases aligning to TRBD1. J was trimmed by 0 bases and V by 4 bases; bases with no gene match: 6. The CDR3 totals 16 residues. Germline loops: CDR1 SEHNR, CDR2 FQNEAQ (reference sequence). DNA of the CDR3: TGTGCCAGCAGCTCCCCAGGGGACAGCTCTGGAAACACCATATATTTT. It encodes CASSSPGDSSGNTIYF.

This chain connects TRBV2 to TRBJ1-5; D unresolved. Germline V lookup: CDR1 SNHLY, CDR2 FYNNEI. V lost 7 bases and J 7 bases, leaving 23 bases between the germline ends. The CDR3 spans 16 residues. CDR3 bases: TGTGCCAGCACCCTAATGGCCAGTTCGACGGGGCAGCCCCAGCATTTT. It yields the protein CASTLMASSTGQPQHF.

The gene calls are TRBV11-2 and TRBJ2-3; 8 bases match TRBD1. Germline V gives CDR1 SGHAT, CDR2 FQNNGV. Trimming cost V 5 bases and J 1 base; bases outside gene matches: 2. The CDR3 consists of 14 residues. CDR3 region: CASSATGGTDTQYF. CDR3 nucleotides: TGTGCCAGCAGCGCGACAGGGGGCACAGATACGCAGTATTTT.

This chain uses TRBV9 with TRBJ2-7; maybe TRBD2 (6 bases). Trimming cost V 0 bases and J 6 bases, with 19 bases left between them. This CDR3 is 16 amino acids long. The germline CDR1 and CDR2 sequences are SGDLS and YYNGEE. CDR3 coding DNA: TGTGCCAGCAGCGTAGAGGAGGGCGGGACCCTGGGCGAGCAGTACTTC. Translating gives CASSVEEGGTLGEQYF.

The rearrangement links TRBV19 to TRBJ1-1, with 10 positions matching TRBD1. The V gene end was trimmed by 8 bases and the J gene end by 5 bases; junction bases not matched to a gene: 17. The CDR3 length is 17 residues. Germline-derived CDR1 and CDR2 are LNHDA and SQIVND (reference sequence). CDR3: CASRTGGRLAPDTEAFF. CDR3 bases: TGTGCCAGTCGGACAGGGGGGCGACTGGCCCCAGATACTGAAGCTTTCTTT.

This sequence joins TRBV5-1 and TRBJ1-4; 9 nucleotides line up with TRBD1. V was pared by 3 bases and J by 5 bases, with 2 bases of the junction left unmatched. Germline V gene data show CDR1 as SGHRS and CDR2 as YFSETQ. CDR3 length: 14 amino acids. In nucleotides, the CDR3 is TGCGCCAGCAGCTACGGGACAGGGAATGAAAAACTGTTTTTT. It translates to CASSYGTGNEKLFF.

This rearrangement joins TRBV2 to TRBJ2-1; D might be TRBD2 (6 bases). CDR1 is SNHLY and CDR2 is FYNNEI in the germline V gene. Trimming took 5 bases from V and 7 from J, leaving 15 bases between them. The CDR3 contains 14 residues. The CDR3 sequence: CASSFRGYTNEQFF. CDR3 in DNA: TGTGCCAGCAGTTTCCGGGGGTACACAAATGAGCAGTTCTTC. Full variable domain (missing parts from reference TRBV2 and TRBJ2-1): EPEVTQTPSHQVTQMGQEVILRCVPISNHLYFYWYRQILGQKVEFLVSFYNNEISEKSEIFDDQFSVERPDGSNFTLKIRSTKLEDSAMYFCASSFRGYTNEQFFGPGTRLTVL.

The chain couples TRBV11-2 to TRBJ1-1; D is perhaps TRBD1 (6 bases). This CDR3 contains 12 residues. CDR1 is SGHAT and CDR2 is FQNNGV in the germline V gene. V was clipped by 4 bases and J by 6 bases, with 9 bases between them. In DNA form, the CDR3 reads TGTGCCAGCAGCTGGGGACAAGCTGAAGCTTTCTTT. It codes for CASSWGQAEAFF.

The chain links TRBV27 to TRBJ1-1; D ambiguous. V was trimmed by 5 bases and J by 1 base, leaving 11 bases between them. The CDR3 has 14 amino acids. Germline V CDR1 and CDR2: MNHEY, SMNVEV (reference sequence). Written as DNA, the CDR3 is TGTGCCAGCAGTCCCTCGAGGGAGAACACTGAAGCTTTCTTT. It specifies CASSPSRENTEAFF.

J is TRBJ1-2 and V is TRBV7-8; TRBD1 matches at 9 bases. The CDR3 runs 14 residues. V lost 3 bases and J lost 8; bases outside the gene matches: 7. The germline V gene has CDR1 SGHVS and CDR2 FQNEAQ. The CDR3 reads CASSFQTGQGGYTF. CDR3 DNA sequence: TGTGCCAGCAGCTTCCAAACGGGACAGGGCGGCTACACCTTC.